A selection of T cell receptor beta chains follows, all from one sample in a study of blood T cell repertoires in COVID-19. Measured with immunoSEQ multiplex PCR; TCRdb has only the in-frame clones, and not every one. Of roughly 140,000 clones in the sample, approximately 82% were seen once. The specimen was peripheral blood. All receptors derive from a woman between 45 and 65 years old in a cohort sampled during active or convalescent COVID-19. The CDR3 runs from the conserved cysteine through the conserved F or W. Fields, in order: D gene, V gene, J gene, clone size, CDR3 DNA, CDR3 protein. The D gene is left open where the match is weak. Not every row has a clone size; where given, it reads once, few, many or a size class.

d_call: NA
v_call: TRBV6-5
j_call: TRBJ2-1
clone_size: NA
cdr3_nt: TGTGCCAGCAGTTACTCCGGCGGGGAGCAGTTCTTC
cdr3_aa: CASSYSGGEQFF

d_call: NA
v_call: TRBV3-1/TRBV3-2
j_call: TRBJ2-1
clone_size: NA
cdr3_nt: TGTGCCAGCAGCCAGATCGGGGGGCACTCCTACAATGAGCAGTTCTTC
cdr3_aa: CASSQIGGHSYNEQFF

d_call: TRBD2
v_call: TRBV19
j_call: TRBJ2-3
clone_size: NA
cdr3_nt: TGTGCCAGTAGTAGTAGCGGGGTTAGCACAGATACGCAGTATTTT
cdr3_aa: CASSSSGVSTDTQYF

d_call: NA
v_call: TRBV30
j_call: TRBJ1-6
clone_size: NA
cdr3_nt: TGTGCCTGGAGTGCGGAAACAGGGTTGGGGGCACGAACTTCAAATTCACCCCTCCACTTT
cdr3_aa: CAWSAETGLGARTSNSPLHF

d_call: TRBD1
v_call: TRBV5-1
j_call: TRBJ1-2
clone_size: NA
cdr3_nt: TGCGCCAGCAGCCCCGGACAGGGGAACTATGGCTACACCTTC
cdr3_aa: CASSPGQGNYGYTF

d_call: NA
v_call: TRBV5-1
j_call: TRBJ1-1
clone_size: NA
cdr3_nt: TGCGCCAGCAGCTTTACGGGAATCGAAGCTTTCTTT
cdr3_aa: CASSFTGIEAFF

d_call: TRBD2
v_call: TRBV3-1/TRBV3-2
j_call: TRBJ2-7
clone_size: NA
cdr3_nt: TGTGCCAGCAGCCTACTAGCGGGGTCCTACGAGCAGTACTTC
cdr3_aa: CASSLLAGSYEQYF

d_call: NA
v_call: TRBV30
j_call: TRBJ1-5
clone_size: NA
cdr3_nt: TGTGCCTGGAGTCCAAAACTCGAGCAGCCCCAGCATTTT
cdr3_aa: CAWSPKLEQPQHF

d_call: NA
v_call: TRBV7-2
j_call: TRBJ1-2
clone_size: NA
cdr3_nt: TGTGCCAGCAGCTTATCTACCGTGCAGCGTAGCGCCTATGGCTACACCTTC
cdr3_aa: CASSLSTVQRSAYGYTF

d_call: NA
v_call: TRBV18
j_call: TRBJ1-3
clone_size: NA
cdr3_nt: TGTGCCAGCTCGCGCCGGGACATAAGCTCTGGAAACACCATATATTTT
cdr3_aa: CASSRRDISSGNTIYF

d_call: NA
v_call: TRBV11-2
j_call: TRBJ2-7
clone_size: NA
cdr3_nt: TGTGCCAGCAGCTTAGCACAGGGTTACGAGCAGTACTTC
cdr3_aa: CASSLAQGYEQYF

d_call: NA
v_call: TRBV21-1
j_call: TRBJ1-1
clone_size: NA
cdr3_nt: TGTGCCAGCACCCCCCGAGGACAGGGGTACACTGAAGCTTTCTTT
cdr3_aa: CASTPRGQGYTEAFF

d_call: NA
v_call: TRBV9
j_call: TRBJ2-3
clone_size: NA
cdr3_nt: TGTGCCAGCAGCGTAGGAGGGGGGGCGAGGACAGATACGCAGTATTTT
cdr3_aa: CASSVGGGARTDTQYF

d_call: TRBD1
v_call: TRBV7-8
j_call: TRBJ2-7
clone_size: NA
cdr3_nt: TGTGCCAGCAGCCTCACACCGGGACAGCTTTTGCAGTACTTC
cdr3_aa: CASSLTPGQLLQYF

d_call: NA
v_call: TRBV7-2
j_call: TRBJ1-5
clone_size: NA
cdr3_nt: TGTGCCAGCAGCTTAGACACGCAGCCCCAGCATTTT
cdr3_aa: CASSLDTQPQHF

d_call: NA
v_call: TRBV6-1
j_call: TRBJ2-3
clone_size: NA
cdr3_nt: TGTGCCAGCAGTGAAGTGGGGGGGGGCGTGGATACGCAGTATTTT
cdr3_aa: CASSEVGGGVDTQYF

d_call: NA
v_call: TRBV7-9
j_call: TRBJ1-1
clone_size: few
cdr3_nt: TGTGCCAGCAACCTAGGGGGCACTGAAGCTTTCTTT
cdr3_aa: CASNLGGTEAFF

d_call: TRBD2
v_call: TRBV30
j_call: TRBJ2-2
clone_size: NA
cdr3_nt: TGTGCCTGGAGTGATCATACTAGCGGAAACACCGGGGAGCTGTTTTTT
cdr3_aa: CAWSDHTSGNTGELFF

d_call: NA
v_call: TRBV19
j_call: TRBJ2-7
clone_size: NA
cdr3_nt: TGTGCCAGTAGTGACAAGGGCGGGTACGAGCAGTACTTC
cdr3_aa: CASSDKGGYEQYF

d_call: TRBD1
v_call: TRBV12-3/TRBV12-4
j_call: TRBJ2-5
clone_size: once
cdr3_nt: TGTGCCAGCAGTACAGGGGGCGTGAAGACCCAGTACTTC
cdr3_aa: CASSTGGVKTQYF

d_call: TRBD1
v_call: TRBV2
j_call: TRBJ1-2
clone_size: few
cdr3_nt: TGTGCCAGCAGAAGGACAGGGTCCGGGACCACCTATGGCTACACCTTC
cdr3_aa: CASRRTGSGTTYGYTF

d_call: TRBD1
v_call: TRBV18
j_call: TRBJ2-4
clone_size: NA
cdr3_nt: TGTGCCAGCTCAACTACGGGACAGGGAAGGGACATTCAGTACTTC
cdr3_aa: CASSTTGQGRDIQYF

d_call: NA
v_call: TRBV19
j_call: TRBJ1-4
clone_size: NA
cdr3_nt: TGTGCCAGTAGTATAGCCAGGTGGGATGAAAAACTGTTTTTT
cdr3_aa: CASSIARWDEKLFF

d_call: NA
v_call: TRBV19
j_call: TRBJ1-2
clone_size: NA
cdr3_nt: TGTGCCAGTAGTATTCCGGCGGGGGCCGATAACTATGGCTACACCTTC
cdr3_aa: CASSIPAGADNYGYTF